A single sample is the source of the 28 T cell receptor beta chains below, sequenced in a study of blood T cell repertoires in COVID-19. This table comes from immunoSEQ multiplex PCR, and its TCRdb copy is limited to in-frame clones, with some not included. The repertoire holds roughly 250,000 clones, with around 90% as singletons. Material: peripheral blood. These receptors were obtained from a man aged 55-75 years who had recovered from COVID-19.

The chain is built from TRBV2 and TRBJ2-1, with 12 bases aligning to TRBD2. Germline V gene data show CDR1 as SNHLY and CDR2 as FYNNEI. J was trimmed by 7 bases and V by 1 base; bases with no gene match: 8. This CDR3 is built from 17 residues. CDR3 sequence reads: CASSEGRASGGANEQFF. The CDR3 DNA is TGTGCCAGCAGTGAAGGCAGGGCTAGCGGGGGGGCAAATGAGCAGTTCTTC. The entire variable domain, with the rest obtained from reference TRBV2 and TRBJ2-1, is as follows: EPEVTQTPSHQVTQMGQEVILRCVPISNHLYFYWYRQILGQKVEFLVSFYNNEISEKSEIFDDQFSVERPDGSNFTLKIRSTKLEDSAMYFCASSEGRASGGANEQFFGPGTRLTVL.

In its sample, this clone was seen a few times. The chain carries TRBV2 and TRBJ1-1; D not certain. Trimming cost V 2 bases and J 12 bases, with 16 bases left between them. Germline CDR1 SNHLY, CDR2 FYNNEI. This CDR3 spans 13 amino acids. In DNA form, the CDR3 reads TGTGCCAGCAGTGAATATGAGGGAGGGAGAACTTTCTTT. Residues: CASSEYEGGRTFF. Drawing the rest from reference TRBV2 and TRBJ1-1, the complete variable domain is EPEVTQTPSHQVTQMGQEVILRCVPISNHLYFYWYRQILGQKVEFLVSFYNNEISEKSEIFDDQFSVERPDGSNFTLKIRSTKLEDSAMYFCASSEYEGGRTFFGQGTRLTVV.

The chain links TRBV2 to TRBJ2-2; 7 bases align to TRBD1. Losses at the gene ends were 2 bases for V and 4 bases for J; bases not matched to a gene: 7. Germline V gene lookup returns CDR1 SNHLY and CDR2 FYNNEI. This CDR3 has 16 amino acids. The CDR3 nucleotides are TGTGCCAGCAGTGAACTTAGGGGGCAGAGCACCGGGGAGCTGTTTTTT. It encodes CASSELRGQSTGELFF.

The chain links TRBV2 to TRBJ2-5; 7 bases map to TRBD2. The CDR3 sequence is 15 residues long. The trim removed 3 bases at V and 5 bases at J, leaving 9 bases unmatched. Germline CDR1 is SNHLY and CDR2 is FYNNEI. CDR3 amino acids: CASSDGGQGGETQYF. Here the CDR3 DNA reads TGTGCCAGCAGTGACGGCGGGCAGGGAGGGGAGACCCAGTACTTC. The full variable domain, completed using reference TRBV2 and TRBJ2-5, is EPEVTQTPSHQVTQMGQEVILRCVPISNHLYFYWYRQILGQKVEFLVSFYNNEISEKSEIFDDQFSVERPDGSNFTLKIRSTKLEDSAMYFCASSDGGQGGETQYFGPGTRLLVL.

This chain uses TRBV6-5 with TRBJ1-4; 9 positions agree with TRBD1. Per germline, CDR1 MNHEY and CDR2 SVGAGI. The V segment lost 11 bases and the J segment 11 bases; nucleotides outside the gene matches: 9. The CDR3 spans 12 residues. In DNA form, the CDR3 reads TGTGCCGCGACAGGGGGAAAGGGTAAACTGTTTTTT. This encodes CAATGGKGKLFF.

The chain employs TRBV24-1 and TRBJ1-5; 7 positions agree with TRBD1. The CDR3 consists of 16 residues. The germline CDR1 and CDR2 sequences are KGHDR and SFDVKD. Losses at the gene ends were 2 bases for V and 10 bases for J; bases not matched to a gene: 13. CDR3 amino acids: CATSDSTTGPVRPQHF. In DNA, the CDR3 is TGTGCCACCAGTGATTCTACGACAGGGCCCGTTCGACCCCAGCATTTT.

The J gene is TRBJ2-3, the V gene TRBV7-8, with 10 positions matching TRBD2. The V gene end was trimmed by 3 bases and the J gene end by 2 bases; junction bases not matched to a gene: 8. The CDR3 spans 17 residues. Germline CDR1 SGHVS, CDR2 FQNEAQ. CDR3: CASSFPRTSGDTDTQYF. CDR3 coding DNA: TGTGCCAGCAGCTTCCCACGAACTAGCGGGGACACAGATACGCAGTATTTT.

The chain joins TRBV7-8 to TRBJ2-1; tentative D call: TRBD1 (5 bases). In germline, CDR1 is SGHVS, CDR2 FQNEAQ. The CDR3 loop spans 13 amino acids. The V and J ends lost 0 bases and 14 bases respectively, with 14 bases between them. Here the CDR3 reads CASSLARQGGEFF. The DNA for the CDR3 is TGTGCCAGCAGCTTAGCGAGGCAGGGTGGCGAGTTCTTC.

V usage is TRBV18 and J usage is TRBJ2-5, with 8 bases that match TRBD2. CDR3 length: 15 amino acids. V gave up 3 bases and J gave up 5 bases; unmatched junction bases: 8. Germline V gene lookup returns CDR1 KGHSH and CDR2 LQKENI. The CDR3 sequence: CASSPGSGVVETQYF. The CDR3 coding sequence is TGTGCCAGCTCACCTGGTAGCGGGGTAGTGGAGACCCAGTACTTC.

This clone was seen more than once but under ten times. The genes are TRBV4-1 and TRBJ1-6; 8 bases are a match to TRBD1. Germline trimming cut 8 bases from V and 10 bases from J; bases unmatched to any gene: 10. This CDR3 is 14 amino acids long. Germline V gene lookup returns CDR1 MGHRA and CDR2 YSYEKL. The CDR3 DNA sequence: TGCGCCAGCGGTTATTCGACAGGGGAATCACCCCTCCACTTT. Encoded protein: CASGYSTGESPLHF.

This chain joins TRBV19 and TRBJ1-1; 9 bases are a match to TRBD1. Germline values: CDR1 LNHDA, CDR2 SQIVND (reference sequence). V was pared by 1 base and J by 3 bases, with 6 bases of the junction left unmatched. The CDR3 is made up of 16 amino acids. The CDR3 nucleotides read TGTGCCAGTAGTATAGTCCCACAGGGGGCGGACACTGAAGCTTTCTTT. The encoded protein is CASSIVPQGADTEAFF.

This clone has more than one count but fewer than ten. The V gene is TRBV5-4, the J gene TRBJ1-2, with D maybe TRBD1 (6 bases). Germline V CDR1 and CDR2: SGHNT, YYREEE (reference sequence). V lost 3 bases to trimming and J lost 4 bases, with 10 bases between them. This CDR3 is built from 13 residues. Written as DNA, the CDR3 is TGTGCCAGCAGCTACTCAGGGGCCTATGGCTACACCTTC. Translating gives CASSYSGAYGYTF.

V is TRBV2 and J is TRBJ2-2, with 9 nucleotides matching TRBD1. This CDR3 comprises 15 residues. In germline, CDR1 is SNHLY, CDR2 FYNNEI. Losses at the gene ends were 2 bases for V and 4 bases for J; bases not matched to a gene: 2. The CDR3 sequence: CASSEWGQGTGELFF. The CDR3 DNA sequence: TGTGCCAGCAGTGAATGGGGACAGGGCACCGGGGAGCTGTTTTTT.

V and J are TRBV5-1 and TRBJ2-1; 7 nucleotides line up with TRBD1. The trim removed 3 bases at V and 8 bases at J, leaving 8 bases unmatched. Germline V gene data show CDR1 as SGHRS and CDR2 as YFSETQ. This CDR3 contains 14 residues. CDR3 sequence: CASSSKTGNDEQFF. The CDR3 bases are TGCGCCAGCAGCTCCAAGACAGGGAACGATGAGCAGTTCTTC.

The chain joins TRBV4-2 to TRBJ2-1, with 10 bases identical to TRBD2. V gave up 5 bases and J gave up 8 bases; unmatched junction bases: 6. The germline V gene has CDR1 LGHNA and CDR2 YNFKEQ. CDR3 length equals 14 residues. The CDR3 coding sequence is TGTGCCAGCAGCAGCGGGGGGGCTCGGGATGAGCAGTTCTTC. This translates into CASSSGGARDEQFF.

The chain recombines TRBV5-5 with TRBJ1-2; 12 positions match TRBD1. This CDR3 is 15 amino acids long. Germline V CDR1 and CDR2: SGHKS, YYEKEE (reference sequence). J lost 8 bases, V lost 4 bases, and 9 bases had no gene match. CDR3 sequence reads: CASSHPGQGAGGYTF. In nucleotides, the CDR3 is TGTGCCAGCAGCCATCCGGGACAGGGGGCGGGCGGCTACACCTTC.

The J gene is TRBJ1-1, the V gene TRBV7-2; a weak D match, TRBD1 (5 bases). The CDR3 spans 15 residues. Trimming took off 6 bases at V and 5 bases at J, with 19 bases between the two ends. Germline V gene data show CDR1 as SGHTA and CDR2 as FQGNSA. The chain's CDR3 is CASSSKVGTGTEAFF. Written as DNA, the CDR3 is TGTGCCAGCAGTTCTAAAGTAGGGACTGGAACTGAAGCTTTCTTT.

The chain couples TRBV5-5 to TRBJ2-3, with a tentative D call TRBD1 (6 bases). The CDR3 is 17 residues long. V lost 4 bases, J lost 9 bases, and 27 bases lay in between. CDR1 SGHKS and CDR2 YYEKEE come from the germline V gene (reference sequence). The CDR3 here is CASSPPEGGQRLWTQYF. CDR3 nucleotides: TGTGCCAGCAGCCCTCCGGAAGGGGGACAAAGGCTGTGGACGCAGTATTTT.

The CDR3 coding sequence is TGTGCCAGCAGTTATACAGGGGGCACCTATGGCTACACCTTC. Protein product: CASSYTGGTYGYTF. This chain links TRBV3-1 (or the pseudogene TRBV3-2) with TRBJ1-2, with 9 bases that match TRBD1. Germline CDR1 LGHDT, CDR2 YNNKEL (reference sequence). The CDR3 loop spans 14 amino acids. V shed 6 bases, J shed 4 bases, and the junction held 6 bases outside the gene matches.

This chain uses TRBV4-1 with TRBJ1-1; no clear D gene. CDR1 and CDR2 from the germline V gene are MGHRA and YSYEKL. Trimming stripped 0 bases from V and 3 bases from J, with 11 bases between. The CDR3 has 15 amino acids. The CDR3 nucleotides are TGCGCCAGCAGCCAAGATAAGGAGGAGGACACTGAAGCTTTCTTT. Amino acids: CASSQDKEEDTEAFF.

V is TRBV5-1 and J is TRBJ2-3, with a weak D call TRBD2 (6 bases). Germline CDR1 reads SGHRS; CDR2 reads YFSETQ. V lost 4 bases, J lost 1 base, and 13 bases lay in between. The length of the CDR3 is 15 residues. In nucleotides, the CDR3 is TGCGCCAGCAGCCTAGGAGGGGCAGGCACAGATACGCAGTATTTT. Its translation is CASSLGGAGTDTQYF.

The rearrangement links TRBV24-1 to TRBJ1-5; D is unclear. The CDR3 extends over 16 amino acids. Per germline, CDR1 KGHDR and CDR2 SFDVKD. The V and J ends lost 3 bases and 2 bases respectively, with 13 bases between them. The CDR3, as DNA: TGTGCCACCAGTGATAGGAGGGATGGCGGCAATCAGCCCCAGCATTTT. Translation: CATSDRRDGGNQPQHF.

The V gene is TRBV24-1, the J gene TRBJ1-2, with 7 bases lining up with TRBD1. This CDR3 is 14 amino acids long. Germline CDR1 is KGHDR and CDR2 is SFDVKD. V was pared by 7 bases and J by 2 bases, with 6 bases of the junction left unmatched. CDR3 in DNA: TGTGCCACCAGCGATACAGGGGTAAACTATGGCTACACCTTC. Its protein is CATSDTGVNYGYTF.

The table lists this clone with a count of one. This sequence joins TRBV5-6 and TRBJ2-5, with D hard to call. This CDR3 has 12 amino acids. V was cut by 1 base and J by 2 bases, with 3 bases left in between. CDR1 SGHDT and CDR2 YYEEEE come from the germline V gene. The CDR3 protein is CASSLRQETQYF. The CDR3 coding sequence is TGTGCCAGCAGCTTGCGGCAAGAGACCCAGTACTTC.

The CDR3 is CASSQDRGWSSYEQYV. CDR3 DNA: TGCGCCAGCAGCCAAGACAGGGGTTGGAGCTCCTACGAGCAGTACGTC. The genes are TRBV4-1 and TRBJ2-7; D is perhaps TRBD1 (6 bases). The CDR3 is 16 amino acids. In germline, CDR1 is MGHRA, CDR2 YSYEKL. The V and J ends lost 0 bases and 0 bases respectively, with 12 bases between them.

J is TRBJ2-6 and V is TRBV5-1; D is possibly TRBD1 (6 bases). V was shortened by 4 bases and J by 0 bases, with 17 bases between the two germline ends. CDR1 is SGHRS, CDR2 YFSETQ, per germline. The CDR3 is made up of 18 amino acids. In DNA, the CDR3 is TGCGCCAGCAGCCCGACAGGCCTACTGATCTCTGGGGCCAACGTCCTGACTTTC. It yields the protein CASSPTGLLISGANVLTF.

Only a few counts were recorded for this clone. The gene calls are TRBV4-2 and TRBJ1-2; unclear D gene. CDR3 length: 16 residues. Germline CDR1 reads LGHNA; CDR2 reads YNFKEQ. V lost 2 bases, J lost 6 bases, and 19 bases lay in between. The CDR3 DNA reads TGTGCCAGCAGCCAAAGTGAGATGGGCTCCCTGGATGGCTACACCTTC. Translation gives CASSQSEMGSLDGYTF.

J is TRBJ1-2 and V is TRBV6-1, with a tentative D call TRBD1 (5 bases). The CDR3 is 15 amino acids. V was clipped by 1 base and J by 3 bases, with 12 bases between them. Per germline, CDR1 MNHNS and CDR2 SASEGT. This CDR3 reads CASSEVGAGHYGYTF. CDR3 sequence (DNA): TGTGCCAGCAGTGAAGTTGGTGCAGGGCACTATGGCTACACCTTC.